What follows are 3 T cell receptor beta chains derived from one specimen sequenced in a study of blood T cell repertoires in COVID-19. The table came from immunoSEQ multiplex PCR; TCRdb's copy has only in-frame clones and leaves some out. The table lists hundreds of thousands of clones, approximately 86% of them singletons, with roughly 1.9% in the top ten. The material sequenced was peripheral blood. These receptors were obtained from a woman under 40 who had recovered from COVID-19.

V and J are TRBV7-9 and TRBJ2-3; tentative D call: TRBD1 (5 bases). Trimming took off 4 bases at V and 6 bases at J, with 8 bases between the two ends. Germline values: CDR1 SEHNR, CDR2 FQNEAQ (reference sequence). The CDR3 contains 12 residues. The CDR3 protein is CASSSKGDTQYF. CDR3 bases: TGTGCCAGCAGCTCAAAGGGGGATACGCAGTATTTT.

This chain links TRBV11-3 with TRBJ2-5, with D perhaps matching TRBD1 (5 bases). The CDR3 spans 17 residues. Trimming took off 1 base at V and 1 base at J, with 16 bases between the two ends. Germline V gene lookup returns CDR1 SGHNT and CDR2 YENEEA. As DNA, the CDR3 is TGTGCCAGCAGCTTAGGTGATCGAGGCAGGGCCCAAGAGACCCAGTACTTC. This codes for CASSLGDRGRAQETQYF.

The genes are TRBV23-1 and TRBJ2-3; TRBD1 matches 7 bases. TRBV23-1 is classed as an ORF, of uncertain function. V shed 0 bases and J 1 base; nucleotides not matched to a gene: 13. The CDR3 contains 19 residues. CDR3 bases: TGCGCCAGCAGTCAATCGTGGGGACAGACACCTCGCCGCACAGATACGCAGTATTTT. It specifies CASSQSWGQTPRRTDTQYF.